This T cell receptor beta chain appears in the sequencing data of a study of control samples from healthy donors and cancer patients. Profiled with immunoSEQ multiplex PCR; TCRdb holds only in-frame clones, not every one. The table records approximately 160,000 clones, 85% to 95% of them present only once. Sequencing was performed on blood. The receptor was isolated from a woman aged 18-35 years in good health.

The CDR3 DNA sequence: TGTGCCAGCAGTCTCTCAGGCGCCAACTATGGCTACACCTTC. Encoded protein: CASSLSGANYGYTF. The V and J genes are TRBV27 and TRBJ1-2; D is unresolved. Germline CDR1 reads MNHEY; CDR2 reads SMNVEV (reference sequence). CDR3 length: 14 amino acids. V was pared by 5 bases and J by 2 bases, with 12 bases between.